The 21 T cell receptor beta chains presented below share a single source sample, sequenced in a study of cytomegalovirus exposure and HLA in healthy donors. PCR employed 60 Vbeta and 13 Jbeta primers. The data were produced by immunoSEQ multiplex PCR, yet TCRdb's version contains in-frame clones alone and is incomplete. The sample records some 180,000 clones, around 80% being singletons. Source material: PBMCs. Source of these receptors: a man in his forties or fifties in good health and CMV-seropositive.

The chain uses TRBV5-1 and TRBJ1-1; D gene uncertain. There are 15 residues in the CDR3. V gave up 0 bases and J gave up 4 bases, with 13 bases separating them. The germline gives CDR1 SGHRS, CDR2 YFSETQ. The DNA for the CDR3 is TGCGCCAGCAGCTTGGCCGTTCGGGTGGGCACTGAAGCTTTCTTT. Translated, it gives CASSLAVRVGTEAFF.

The chain carries TRBV4-1 and TRBJ1-2; 12 bases match TRBD1. Trimming at V came to 3 bases and at J to 4 bases, leaving 6 bases not matched to a gene. Germline V gives CDR1 MGHRA, CDR2 YSYEKL. CDR3 length: 16 residues. CDR3 in amino acids: CASSHPGTGGVYGYTF. Written as DNA, the CDR3 is TGCGCCAGCAGCCACCCCGGGACAGGGGGCGTCTATGGCTACACCTTC.

The chain employs TRBV30 and TRBJ2-3, with 9 bases fitting TRBD2. The CDR3 extends over 19 amino acids. The germline CDR1 and CDR2 sequences are GTSNPN and SVGIG (reference sequence). The ends lost 0 bases at V and 4 bases at J; junction bases unmatched: 17. The CDR3 loop is CAWSVPPGTSSGRPDTQYF. The CDR3, as DNA: TGTGCCTGGAGTGTCCCCCCCGGGACTAGCAGCGGGAGGCCAGATACGCAGTATTTT.

The chain uses TRBV2 and TRBJ2-3; D might be TRBD2 (6 bases). Germline V gene data show CDR1 as SNHLY and CDR2 as FYNNEI. V was pared by 7 bases and J by 6 bases, with 26 bases between. The CDR3 is made up of 17 amino acids. Here the CDR3 reads CASMGLTARAGGDTQYF. DNA of the CDR3: TGTGCCAGCATGGGTCTAACGGCGAGAGCTGGGGGGGATACGCAGTATTTT.

V gene TRBV28 combines with J gene TRBJ2-2; D is possibly TRBD2 (5 bases). Between the trimmed V and J ends, which lost 5 bases and 4 bases, there was a span of 14 bases. CDR3 length: 15 amino acids. The germline gives CDR1 MDHEN, CDR2 SYDVKM. CDR3 nucleotide sequence: TGTGCCAGCAGTGGGGTGCTCGGGGTCACCGGGGAGCTGTTTTTT. It translates to CASSGVLGVTGELFF. Filled out from reference TRBV28 and TRBJ2-2, the complete variable domain reads DVKVTQSSRYLVKRTGEKVFLECVQDMDHENMFWYRQDPGLGLRLIYFSYDVKMKEKGDIPEGYSVSREKKERFSLILESASTNQTSMYLCASSGVLGVTGELFFGEGSRLTVL.

Only a few counts were recorded for this clone. The rearrangement uses TRBV4-1 and TRBJ1-4; D is ambiguous. The V gene lost 4 bases and the J gene lost 4 bases, with 10 bases spanning the gap. From germline, CDR1 is MGHRA and CDR2 YSYEKL. This CDR3 has 14 residues. In nucleotides, the CDR3 is TGCGCCAGCAGCCTCGACTCCTTTAATGAAAAACTGTTTTTT. Its protein product is CASSLDSFNEKLFF.

This clone appeared once. V usage is TRBV19 and J usage is TRBJ2-1; D might be TRBD1 (6 bases). Germline assignment: CDR1 LNHDA and CDR2 SQIVND (reference sequence). The ends were cut back, 6 bases at V and 9 bases at J, with 21 bases in the middle. The CDR3 covers 15 residues. The CDR3 region is CASRSTGAGVGEQFF. For the CDR3, the DNA is TGTGCCAGTAGGAGCACCGGGGCAGGGGTAGGTGAGCAGTTCTTC.

This clone was seen a single time. This chain uses TRBV5-1 with TRBJ2-1; D might be TRBD1 (5 bases). This CDR3 comprises 13 residues. The germline V gene encodes CDR1 SGHRS and CDR2 YFSETQ. V was shortened by 8 bases and J by 9 bases, with 18 bases between the two germline ends. The CDR3 is CASGPNQGTEQFF. The CDR3, as DNA: TGCGCCAGTGGCCCAAACCAGGGAACTGAGCAGTTCTTC.

The rearrangement joins TRBV2 to TRBJ2-2; 7 bases fit TRBD2. The length of the CDR3 is 13 residues. Germline assignment: CDR1 SNHLY and CDR2 FYNNEI. Trimming took 8 bases from V and 1 from J; bases not matched to a gene: 1. The CDR3 is CASGRENTGELFF. The CDR3 nucleotides are TGTGCCAGCGGGAGGGAGAACACCGGGGAGCTGTTTTTT.

The CDR3 is CASSGTTDMNTEAFF. The CDR3 nucleotides read TGCGCCAGCAGTGGAACTACGGATATGAACACTGAAGCTTTCTTT. This sequence joins TRBV10-1 and TRBJ1-1, with D uncertain. The V gene lost 4 bases and the J gene lost 0 bases, with 12 bases spanning the gap. This CDR3 region has 15 residues. The germline V gene has CDR1 WNHNN and CDR2 SYGVQD (reference sequence).

The chain recombines TRBV28 with TRBJ1-5; TRBD1 is a possible D gene (5 bases). This CDR3 has 14 amino acids. Per the germline V gene, CDR1 is MDHEN and CDR2 is SYDVKM. Trimming took off 6 bases at V and 0 bases at J, with 9 bases between the two ends. The CDR3 bases are TGTGCCAGCAGCCGGGGGTATAGCAATCAGCCCCAGCATTTT. This codes for CASSRGYSNQPQHF.

CDR3 residues: CASSRAGGVYEQYF. The CDR3 DNA reads as TGTGCCAGCAGCAGGGCGGGAGGGGTCTACGAGCAGTACTTC. The chain employs TRBV4-2 and TRBJ2-7, with TRBD2 matching over 9 bases. The V segment lost 5 bases and the J segment 3 bases; nucleotides outside the gene matches: 5. Germline V gene sequence: CDR1 LGHNA, CDR2 YNFKEQ. CDR3 length equals 14 residues.

Concerning this clone itself: Other DNA sequences in this sample translate to the same CDR3. V is TRBV11-2 and J is TRBJ2-7, with TRBD1 identical over 9 bases. Germline V gene data show CDR1 as SGHAT and CDR2 as FQNNGV. V gave up 4 bases and J gave up 1 base; unmatched junction bases: 2. The CDR3 is made up of 14 amino acids. The chain's CDR3 is CASSSGTGSYEQYF. CDR3 DNA sequence: TGTGCCAGCAGCTCCGGGACAGGGTCCTACGAGCAGTACTTC. The full variable domain, completed using reference TRBV11-2 and TRBJ2-7, is EAGVAQSPRYKIIEKRQSVAFWCNPISGHATLYWYQQILGQGPKLLIQFQNNGVVDDSQLPKDRFSAERLKGVDSTLKIQPAKLEDSAVYLCASSSGTGSYEQYFGPGTRLTVT.

The chain recombines TRBV2 with TRBJ1-6; D is unclear. Germline CDR1 and CDR2: SNHLY and FYNNEI. This CDR3 region has 15 residues. The V end lost 7 bases, the J end lost 2 bases, and 12 bases lay between the germline ends. DNA for the CDR3: TGTGCCAGCAAGAGGGATGCCCCCTATAATTCACCCCTCCACTTT. Translated, it gives CASKRDAPYNSPLHF.

V gene TRBV11-3 combines with J gene TRBJ2-1; TRBD1 matches at 9 bases. The CDR3 sequence is 15 residues long. Trimming cost V 4 bases and J 5 bases; bases outside gene matches: 6. Germline-derived CDR1 and CDR2 are SGHNT and YENEEA. CDR3 protein: CASSSGQGTNNEQFF. As DNA, the CDR3 is TGTGCCAGCAGCTCGGGACAGGGAACCAACAATGAGCAGTTCTTC.

This chain links TRBV6-5 with TRBJ1-5; D is unresolved. CDR1 and CDR2 (germline): MNHEY, SVGAGI. The CDR3 is 12 amino acids. V was trimmed by 4 bases and J by 9 bases, leaving 10 bases between them. CDR3 residues: CASSSRHLPQHF. The CDR3 DNA reads TGTGCCAGCAGTTCCCGACACCTGCCCCAGCATTTT.

A word on this clone: The junction shows a germline mismatch at one end, possibly a read error. V gene TRBV10-3 combines with J gene TRBJ2-6; TRBD1 matches 8 bases. The CDR3 runs to 16 residues. The germline gives CDR1 ENHRY, CDR2 SYGVKD. The CDR3 sequence is CAIRDRESSGANGLTF. The CDR3 bases are TGTGCCATCAGGGACAGGGAGAGCTCTGGGGCCAACGGCCTGACTTTC.

The V gene is TRBV10-1, the J gene TRBJ2-1; 16 bases are a match to TRBD2. Germline V gene data show CDR1 as WNHNN and CDR2 as SYGVQD (reference sequence). V was clipped by 3 bases and J by 1 base; unmatched bases: 6. The CDR3 has 19 residues. For the CDR3, the DNA is TGCGCCAGCAGTGATCCGGGACTAGCGGGGGGGGGATCCTACAATGAGCAGTTCTTC. Translated: CASSDPGLAGGGSYNEQFF.

The chain employs TRBV29-1 and TRBJ2-1, with 9 bases that match TRBD1. CDR3 length: 15 residues. Germline V gene sequence: CDR1 SQVTM, CDR2 ANQGSEA. V dropped 4 bases and J dropped 6; count of bases not matched to a gene: 10. The CDR3 DNA follows: TGCAGCGTTGGCCATCTCCTGGACAGGGGCAATGAGCAGTTCTTC. Its translation is CSVGHLLDRGNEQFF.

The V call is TRBV27, the J call TRBJ1-5, with TRBD1 matching 8 bases. Germline V gene lookup returns CDR1 MNHEY and CDR2 SMNVEV (reference sequence). The CDR3 is 15 residues long. The ends lost 5 bases at V and 7 bases at J; junction bases unmatched: 10. In nucleotides, the CDR3 is TGTGCCAGCAGTCCCCGGACAGGGTTTGACCAGCCCCAGCATTTT. Translation: CASSPRTGFDQPQHF.

The chain links TRBV5-1 to TRBJ2-7, with 8 bases aligning to TRBD2. Germline V lookup: CDR1 SGHRS, CDR2 YFSETQ. The V gene end was trimmed by 4 bases and the J gene end by 0 bases; junction bases not matched to a gene: 6. The CDR3 loop spans 15 amino acids. The CDR3, as DNA: TGCGCCAGCAGCCTGAGCGGGAGCGTCTCCTACGAGCAGTACTTC. Protein product: CASSLSGSVSYEQYF.